A single T cell receptor beta chain is shown here with its context. This sample is part of a study of T cells expressing NK-cell markers. TCRdb re-called the 5' RACE reads and shows each CDR3 protein once, DNA omitted. The ten top clones account for approximately 0.41%, within a sample of 200,000 to 300,000 distinct CDR3 sequences. This CDR3 has 16 amino acids. Per the germline V gene, CDR1 is SGHDT and CDR2 is YYEEEE. The chain employs TRBV5-6 and TRBJ2-2; the D call of TRBD1 rests on TCRdb alone, since no DNA is present to check it. Sequenced input: blood T cells: a sorted CD56 or NKG2C T cell subset, CD4+ or CD8+ T cells, or bulk PBMC T cells (not recorded which). The origin of this receptor is a man aged 18 to 30 in good health. This CDR3 is CASSYSGTGGTGELFF.